This entry concerns a single TCR beta chain. The antigen is not known. J gave up 1 base and V 3 bases, and 10 bases lay outside the gene matches. The CDR3 is 17 residues long. The data belong to a study of T cells in Graves' hyperthyroidism and ophthalmopathy. The source material, RNA transcripts, was used to amplify TCR beta CDR3 regions. TCR CDR3 regions were first amplified by RT-PCR with HTBI primers. One entry per CDR3 protein results from TCRdb running MiXCR on the multiplex PCR reads. This sample has more than 350,000 distinct CDR3 sequences, with 13% to 15% found just once. Study-wide findings and caveats: Researchers report that a 13 V-J model separated ophthalmopathy from stable hyperthyroidism. Within blood appeared most thyroid clonotypes that had expanded above 0.001.

Clinical symptoms, serum thyroxine and TRAb, thyroid ultrasound and orbital computed tomography together formed the diagnostic basis. PBMCs came from about 10 ml fresh peripheral blood. The clonotype was recovered from an older woman with Graves' ophthalmopathy. Sequencing used blood. This sequence joins TRBV12-3 or TRBV12-4 and TRBJ1-1; 8 nucleotides agree with TRBD1. For the CDR3, the DNA is TGTGCCAGCAGTTTCCGACAGGGGCGAAACCCGAACACTGAAGCTTTCTTT. Translation gives CASSFRQGRNPNTEAFF.